This T cell receptor (beta chain) was profiled in a study of T cell repertoires in cytomegalovirus infection. Turning to the study itself: CMV epitopes that were recently identified and HLA-C-restricted were used alongside well-studied HLA-B-restricted ones. CMV infection plus the matching HLA type was flagged by public TCR beta signatures.

Study results and limitations: Cumulated frequencies of public TCR beta families served to identify carriers of CMV plus the relevant HLA. The ex vivo response was dominated by HLA-C-restricted CMV-specific TCR beta clonotypes.

Points on this clonotype: What it recognizes is unknown.

The germline V and J ends were trimmed by 5 bases and 2 bases, with 10 bases remaining between them. The CDR3 spans 14 residues. CDR1 is LNHDA, CDR2 SQIVND, per germline (reference sequence). A single record per CDR3 protein comes from TCRdb applying MiXCR to the reads. The sample includes about 900,000 distinct CDR3 sequences, 31% seen only once; the top ten take about an eighth. This TCR came from a human donor in good health (CMV status not recorded). Some clones in this sample may be carry-over from other donors' samples. Sequences were derived from cultured CD8+ T cells from PBMCs, sampled from culture after CMV antigen stimulation. The chain couples TRBV19 to TRBJ1-5, with no clear D. CDR3 nucleotides: TGTGCCAGTAGTTGGGCCCAAGGCAATCAGCCCCAGCATTTT. The encoded protein is CASSWAQGNQPQHF. Based on the CDR3 plus reference TRBV19 and TRBJ1-5, the full variable domain is DGGITQSPKYLFRKEGQNVTLSCEQNLNHDAMYWYRQDPGQGLRLIYYSQIVNDFQKGDIAEGYSVSREKKESFPLTVTSAQKNPTAFYLCASSWAQGNQPQHFGDGTRLSIL.